The next 20 T cell receptor beta chains were all read from a single sample in a study of ipilimumab plus nivolumab after autologous stem cell transplantation. The assay was immunoSEQ multiplex PCR, and TCRdb's table has in-frame clones only and misses some. The sample carries 40,000 to 45,000 clones, 80% to 95% recorded once. Sample: PBMCs, taken in a trial of ipilimumab plus nivolumab as post-transplant consolidation. Every receptor here comes from a male donor with multiple myeloma.

V gene TRBV25-1 combines with J gene TRBJ2-1; 8 nucleotides match TRBD1. V was clipped by 6 bases and J by 9 bases; unmatched bases: 7. CDR1 and CDR2 (germline): MGHDK, SYGVNS. The CDR3 sequence is 13 residues long. CDR3 protein: CASSLDRVGEQFF. In nucleotides, the CDR3 is TGTGCCAGCAGCTTGGACAGGGTCGGTGAGCAGTTCTTC.

V usage is TRBV4-2 and J usage is TRBJ2-7; tentative D call: TRBD1 (5 bases). Trimming pared 0 bases from V and 2 bases from J, leaving 11 bases between. The CDR3 has 15 amino acids. The germline CDR1 and CDR2 sequences are LGHNA and YNFKEQ. CDR3 DNA: TGTGCCAGCAGCCAAGAGTGGGGCGGTACCTACGAGCAGTACTTC. Encoded protein: CASSQEWGGTYEQYF.

The rearrangement links TRBV5-1 to TRBJ2-7; 13 bases are shared with TRBD2. V dropped 2 bases and J dropped 6; count of bases not matched to a gene: 5. The length of the CDR3 is 15 residues. Germline CDR1 SGHRS, CDR2 YFSETQ. CDR3: CASSLGLAGAREQYF. Here the CDR3 DNA reads TGCGCCAGCAGCTTAGGACTAGCGGGAGCGCGCGAGCAGTACTTC.

V is TRBV7-6 and J is TRBJ2-2; TRBD2 matches 9 bases. V lost 2 bases and J lost 6; bases outside the gene matches: 4. There are 15 residues in the CDR3. Germline V gene data show CDR1 as SGHVS and CDR2 as FNYEAQ. The CDR3 loop reads CASSLRTSDSGELFF. CDR3 DNA: TGTGCCAGCAGCTTACGGACTAGCGATTCCGGGGAGCTGTTTTTT.

The chain has TRBV7-3 and TRBJ2-5; TRBD1 agrees at 8 bases. This CDR3 spans 13 amino acids. With V trimmed by 2 bases and J by 5 bases, 1 base remained unmatched. In germline, CDR1 is SGHTA, CDR2 FQGTGA. CDR3 nucleotide sequence: TGTGCCAGCAGCTTATGGACAGGGGAGACCCAGTACTTC. Translation: CASSLWTGETQYF. Based on the CDR3 plus reference TRBV7-3 and TRBJ2-5, the full variable domain is GAGVSQTPSNKVTEKGKYVELRCDPISGHTALYWYRQSLGQGPEFLIYFQGTGAADDSGLPNDRFFAVRPEGSVSTLKIQRTERGDSAVYLCASSLWTGETQYFGPGTRLLVL.

The V call is TRBV5-4, the J call TRBJ1-2; 10 nucleotides line up with TRBD1. CDR3 length: 13 amino acids. V lost 4 bases and J lost 12; bases outside the gene matches: 9. Looked up from germline, CDR1 is SGHNT and CDR2 is YYREEE (reference sequence). CDR3 DNA sequence: TGTGCCAGCAGCAAGGGACAGGGGCTGGGGGACACCTTC. It encodes CASSKGQGLGDTF.

The V and J genes are TRBV7-9 and TRBJ2-1; maybe TRBD1 (5 bases). The CDR3 is 15 amino acids. V was cut by 0 bases and J by 5 bases, with 11 bases left in between. From germline, CDR1 is SEHNR and CDR2 FQNEAQ (reference sequence). The CDR3 loop is CASSLASAGHNEQFF. CDR3 sequence (DNA): TGTGCCAGCAGCTTAGCGTCTGCAGGGCACAATGAGCAGTTCTTC.

A single count supports this clone. The chain links TRBV5-4 to TRBJ1-1; D is unresolved. Germline V gene data show CDR1 as SGHNT and CDR2 as YYREEE (reference sequence). This CDR3 comprises 15 residues. V lost 0 bases and J 1 base, leaving 10 bases between the germline ends. CDR3 sequence reads: CASSLVGPRNTEAFF. For the CDR3, the DNA is TGTGCCAGCAGCTTGGTTGGACCGAGGAACACTGAAGCTTTCTTT. The full variable domain, completed using reference TRBV5-4 and TRBJ1-1, is ETGVTQSPTHLIKTRGQQVTLRCSSQSGHNTVSWYQQALGQGPQFIFQYYREEENGRGNFPPRFSGLQFPNYSSELNVNALELDDSALYLCASSLVGPRNTEAFFGQGTRLTVV.

The genes are TRBV28 and TRBJ2-3; tentative D call: TRBD2 (6 bases). This CDR3 contains 14 residues. The germline gives CDR1 MDHEN, CDR2 SYDVKM. Trimming took off 3 bases at V and 2 bases at J, with 9 bases between the two ends. The DNA for the CDR3 is TGTGCCAGCAGTTTGGGACTGACCACAGATACGCAGTATTTT. It specifies CASSLGLTTDTQYF.

The chain joins TRBV7-8 to TRBJ2-7; 14 positions match TRBD2. J lost 3 bases, V lost 4 bases, and 11 bases had no gene match. CDR1 is SGHVS and CDR2 is FQNEAQ in the germline V gene. The CDR3 is 18 residues long. CDR3: CASSSPGLAGAASYEQYF. The DNA for the CDR3 is TGTGCCAGCAGCTCCCCGGGACTAGCGGGAGCGGCTAGCTACGAGCAGTACTTC.

V gene TRBV19 combines with J gene TRBJ2-1; D is uncertain. V was trimmed by 5 bases and J by 2 bases, leaving 16 bases between them. Germline lookup yields CDR1 LNHDA and CDR2 SQIVND (reference sequence). This CDR3 is 16 amino acids long. The CDR3 bases are TGTGCCAGTAGTTCCTTATTGGGCGGCACCTACAATGAGCAGTTCTTC. The encoded protein is CASSSLLGGTYNEQFF.

The chain couples TRBV28 to TRBJ2-1; 9 bases agree with TRBD2. Trimming took 5 bases from V and 5 from J; bases not matched to a gene: 10. This CDR3 is 16 amino acids long. Germline-derived CDR1 and CDR2 are MDHEN and SYDVKM. The chain's CDR3 is CASSLDLAGRNNEQFF. The CDR3 DNA sequence: TGTGCCAGCAGTCTGGACCTAGCGGGGCGGAACAATGAGCAGTTCTTC.

V gene TRBV29-1 combines with J gene TRBJ1-5, with 8 bases matching TRBD1. CDR1 SQVTM and CDR2 ANQGSEA come from the germline V gene. CDR3 size: 13 residues. J gave up 0 bases and V 6 bases, and 1 base lay outside the gene matches. The DNA of the CDR3 is TGCAGCGTAGGACAGGGTAGCAATCAGCCCCAGCATTTT. Translation gives CSVGQGSNQPQHF. Together with reference TRBV29-1 and TRBJ1-5, the CDR3 gives the full variable domain: SAVISQKPSRDICQRGTSLTIQCQVDSQVTMMFWYRQQPGQSLTLIATANQGSEATYESGFVIDKFPISRPNLTFSTLTVSNMSPEDSSIYLCSVGQGSNQPQHFGDGTRLSIL.

The chain has TRBV15 and TRBJ2-5; D is possibly TRBD2 (7 bases). Germline V gene lookup returns CDR1 LNHNV and CDR2 YYDKDF (reference sequence). V dropped 0 bases and J dropped 5 bases, with 13 bases sitting between them. The CDR3 runs 15 residues. The CDR3 sequence is CATSREQGLSETQYF. The CDR3 nucleotides read TGTGCCACCAGCAGAGAACAGGGACTATCGGAGACCCAGTACTTC.

A single count supports this clone. The chain links TRBV28 to TRBJ1-1; no reliable D call. The CDR3 has 11 amino acids. Trimming removed 3 bases from V and 3 bases from J, with 2 bases in between. Germline-derived CDR1 and CDR2 are MDHEN and SYDVKM. CDR3 residues: CASSFHTEAFF. Here the CDR3 DNA reads TGTGCCAGCAGTTTCCACACTGAAGCTTTCTTT. Combining the CDR3 with reference TRBV28 and TRBJ1-1 gives the whole variable domain DVKVTQSSRYLVKRTGEKVFLECVQDMDHENMFWYRQDPGLGLRLIYFSYDVKMKEKGDIPEGYSVSREKKERFSLILESASTNQTSMYLCASSFHTEAFFGQGTRLTVV.

J is TRBJ2-5 and V is TRBV5-8; maybe TRBD1 (6 bases). The CDR3 consists of 14 residues. CDR1 SGHTS and CDR2 YDEGEE come from the germline V gene. Between the trimmed V and J ends, which lost 3 bases and 2 bases, there was a span of 11 bases. The CDR3 loop reads CASSWGTSQETQYF. The CDR3 bases are TGTGCCAGCAGCTGGGGGACATCTCAAGAGACCCAGTACTTC. Filled out from reference TRBV5-8 and TRBJ2-5, the complete variable domain reads EAGVTQSPTHLIKTRGQQATLRCSPISGHTSVYWYQQALGLGLQFLLWYDEGEERNRGNFPPRFSGRQFPNYSSELNVNALELEDSALYLCASSWGTSQETQYFGPGTRLLVL.

This clone was detected a few times. V is TRBV2 and J is TRBJ1-1, with a weak D call TRBD1 (5 bases). CDR3 length equals 11 residues. CDR1 is SNHLY and CDR2 is FYNNEI in the germline V gene. The DNA of the CDR3 is TGTGCAGCAAGGGGAGGGGTCTTGACTTTCTTT. Its protein is CAARGGVLTFF.

The chain links TRBV6-5 to TRBJ2-5; TRBD2 might be the D (5 bases). Germline CDR1 MNHEY, CDR2 SVGAGI. This CDR3 has 13 residues. The V gene lost 2 bases and the J gene lost 6 bases, with 10 bases spanning the gap. The CDR3 bases are TGTGCCAGCAGTTACCCCACCGGGAAGACCCAGTACTTC. As protein: CASSYPTGKTQYF.

The chain has TRBV15 and TRBJ2-1; 14 bases fit TRBD2. Germline-derived CDR1 and CDR2 are LNHNV and YYDKDF (reference sequence). This CDR3 region has 15 residues. The V gene end was trimmed by 1 base and the J gene end by 11 bases; junction bases not matched to a gene: 4. This CDR3 is CATSRGLAGGTQQFF. The CDR3 bases are TGTGCCACCAGCAGAGGACTAGCGGGAGGGACCCAGCAGTTCTTC.

This rearrangement joins TRBV9 to TRBJ2-2; 7 nucleotides align to TRBD1. CDR1 SGDLS and CDR2 YYNGEE come from the germline V gene. Trimming took 4 bases from V and 4 from J; bases not matched to a gene: 4. The CDR3 is made up of 14 amino acids. The CDR3 region is CASSPRQGTGELFF. The CDR3 bases are TGTGCCAGCAGCCCCCGACAGGGCACCGGGGAGCTGTTTTTT.